The 25 T cell receptor beta chains in this list originate from one sample, sequenced in a study of T cell clones after liver transplantation. Assay used: immunoSEQ multiplex PCR; TCRdb lists only in-frame clones, some missing. The table records 55,000 to 80,000 clones, 90% of them present only once. Sequencing was performed on CD4+ T cells from blood, taken before liver transplant. The receptors come from a human donor who received a liver transplant.

The V and J genes are TRBV7-2 and TRBJ2-7; D gene ambiguous. Per germline, CDR1 SGHTA and CDR2 FQGNSA. CDR3 size: 13 residues. V lost 2 bases and J lost 2, with 7 bases in between. In nucleotides, the CDR3 is TGTGCCAGCAGCTTATTTCAGGCCTACGAGCAGTACTTC. It translates to CASSLFQAYEQYF.

CDR3 nucleotide sequence: TGTGCCAGCAGCTTACGCAGCAGGATGGCCAAAAACATTCAGTACTTC. Translating gives CASSLRSRMAKNIQYF. The chain is built from TRBV7-3 and TRBJ2-4; D is unclear. The CDR3 runs 16 residues. Per the germline V gene, CDR1 is SGHTA and CDR2 is FQGTGA. Trimming took off 2 bases at V and 1 base at J, with 12 bases between the two ends.

This clone was counted a single time. The chain joins TRBV7-9 to TRBJ2-7; possibly TRBD1 or TRBD2 for D (5 bases each). V was cut by 3 bases and J by 0 bases, with 12 bases left in between. This CDR3 contains 15 residues. Germline lookup yields CDR1 SEHNR and CDR2 FQNEAQ (reference sequence). CDR3 DNA: TGTGCCAGCAGCTTCGGCCTGGGGGACTCCTACGAGCAGTACTTC. This gives the protein CASSFGLGDSYEQYF.

This rearrangement joins TRBV28 to TRBJ1-1; 7 bases are shared with TRBD1. The CDR3 extends over 12 amino acids. The germline V gene encodes CDR1 MDHEN and CDR2 SYDVKM. J was trimmed by 10 bases and V by 8 bases; bases with no gene match: 10. The CDR3 DNA reads as TGTGCCAGCGCTCCCTTACAGGGGAGAGCTTTCTTT. Protein: CASAPLQGRAFF.

V gene TRBV6-1 combines with J gene TRBJ2-7; 11 bases map to TRBD2. The ends lost 6 bases at V and 4 bases at J; junction bases unmatched: 5. The CDR3 has 14 amino acids. Germline V lookup: CDR1 MNHNS, CDR2 SASEGT. Here the CDR3 reads CASSSIAGGYEQYF. The CDR3 region has the DNA TGTGCCAGCAGCTCGATAGCGGGAGGGTACGAGCAGTACTTC.

This rearrangement joins TRBV6-1 to TRBJ1-2, with 9 bases aligning to TRBD1. The V gene end was trimmed by 6 bases and the J gene end by 5 bases; junction bases not matched to a gene: 4. There are 13 residues in the CDR3. Germline-derived CDR1 and CDR2 are MNHNS and SASEGT. CDR3 loop: CASSKGQGYGYTF. The DNA for the CDR3 is TGTGCCAGCAGCAAGGGACAGGGTTATGGCTACACCTTC.

This sequence joins TRBV7-3 and TRBJ1-1; TRBD1 matches at 7 bases. The junction had 6 bases not matched to a gene; V was cut back by 1 base and J by 4 bases. The germline gives CDR1 SGHTA, CDR2 FQGTGA. This CDR3 comprises 15 residues. The CDR3 loop is CASSLMGQRITEAFF. Written as DNA, the CDR3 is TGTGCCAGCAGCTTAATGGGACAGCGAATCACTGAAGCTTTCTTT.

The CDR3 nucleotides read TGCGCCAGCAGCCCCACAGGGGCCGCACCCTATGGCTACACCTTC. This encodes CASSPTGAAPYGYTF. The chain couples TRBV4-1 to TRBJ1-2, with TRBD1 matching over 7 bases. The germline V gene encodes CDR1 MGHRA and CDR2 YSYEKL. This CDR3 is 15 amino acids long. Trimming removed 4 bases from V and 4 bases from J; junction bases left unmatched: 9.

The rearrangement uses TRBV9 and TRBJ1-2, with D perhaps matching TRBD1 (5 bases). Trimming pared 0 bases from V and 8 bases from J, leaving 8 bases between. This CDR3 region has 12 residues. CDR1 and CDR2 (germline): SGDLS, YYNGEE. The chain's CDR3 is CASSVGTKGYTF. In DNA, the CDR3 is TGTGCCAGCAGCGTAGGGACAAAGGGCTACACCTTC. Full variable domain (outside the CDR3, taken from reference TRBV9 and TRBJ1-2): DSGVTQTPKHLITATGQRVTLRCSPRSGDLSVYWYQQSLDQGLQFLIQYYNGEERAKGNILERFSAQQFPDLHSELNLSSLELGDSALYFCASSVGTKGYTFGSGTRLTVV.

This chain joins TRBV6-1 and TRBJ1-5; 7 nucleotides align to TRBD1. V trimming: 4 bases; J trimming: 0 bases; junction bases outside the gene matches: 6. In germline, CDR1 is MNHNS, CDR2 SASEGT. The CDR3 has 16 residues. CDR3 region: CASSATGFLSNQPQHF. The CDR3 DNA reads TGTGCCAGCAGTGCGACAGGGTTCCTTAGCAATCAGCCCCAGCATTTT.

Here the CDR3 reads CAISEEGRSTGELFF. The CDR3 DNA follows: TGTGCCATCAGTGAGGAGGGACGGTCGACCGGGGAGCTGTTTTTT. V and J are TRBV10-3 and TRBJ2-2, with D possibly being TRBD1 or TRBD2 (5 bases each). The CDR3 is 15 residues long. V lost 2 bases to trimming and J lost 5 bases, with 12 bases between them. CDR1 and CDR2 from the germline V gene are ENHRY and SYGVKD.

This chain joins TRBV5-6 and TRBJ2-5; TRBD1 is a possible D gene (6 bases). The V gene lost 4 bases and the J gene lost 0 bases, with 7 bases spanning the gap. The CDR3 sequence is 13 residues long. CDR1 is SGHDT, CDR2 YYEEEE, per germline. The CDR3 is CASSRTDQETQYF. The CDR3 DNA reads TGTGCCAGCAGCCGGACAGACCAAGAGACCCAGTACTTC.

The chain recombines TRBV28 with TRBJ2-7, with TRBD2 matching over 10 bases. There are 16 residues in the CDR3. CDR1 is MDHEN and CDR2 is SYDVKM in the germline V gene. V lost 4 bases and J lost 7; bases outside the gene matches: 13. CDR3 sequence: CASSSTTSGWSLEQYF. In DNA form, the CDR3 reads TGTGCCAGCAGTTCCACGACTAGCGGGTGGTCTTTAGAGCAGTACTTC.

The chain is built from TRBV6-6 and TRBJ2-2, with TRBD2 matching over 10 bases. The ends lost 6 bases at V and 5 bases at J; junction bases unmatched: 9. This CDR3 contains 16 residues. Germline V gene data show CDR1 as MNHNY and CDR2 as SVGAGI (reference sequence). The CDR3 DNA follows: TGTGCCAGCAGCCTAACGGCTAGCGGGAGTACCGGGGAGCTGTTTTTT. Its protein is CASSLTASGSTGELFF.

The chain carries TRBV5-6 and TRBJ2-2; D possibly corresponds to TRBD1 (6 bases). Germline V CDR1 and CDR2: SGHDT, YYEEEE. V shed 4 bases and J shed 4 bases, with 14 bases lying between them. The CDR3 extends over 15 amino acids. In DNA form, the CDR3 reads TGTGCCAGCAGCCCAACTCTGGGGGCCACCGGGGAGCTGTTTTTT. Translation gives CASSPTLGATGELFF.

The genes are TRBV18 and TRBJ1-1, with 8 bases lining up with TRBD1. This CDR3 region has 16 residues. The V and J ends lost 6 bases and 1 base, in that order; junction bases with no gene match: 10. From germline, CDR1 is KGHSH and CDR2 LQKENI. CDR3 sequence reads: CASSRGQGDENTEAFF. The CDR3, as DNA: TGTGCCAGCTCTCGTGGACAGGGCGATGAGAACACTGAAGCTTTCTTT.

This clone was recorded a few times. The rearrangement joins TRBV28 to TRBJ1-4, with 8 bases matching TRBD1. Germline V gives CDR1 MDHEN, CDR2 SYDVKM. Trimming at V came to 2 bases and at J to 4 bases, leaving 3 bases not matched to a gene. The CDR3 spans 15 residues. CDR3 region: CASSLNGQGNEKLFF. In DNA form, the CDR3 reads TGTGCCAGCAGTTTAAACGGACAGGGTAATGAAAAACTGTTTTTT.

This chain uses TRBV5-1 with TRBJ1-1; D is unresolved. Germline CDR1 and CDR2: SGHRS and YFSETQ. CDR3 size: 14 residues. Between the trimmed V and J ends, which lost 0 bases and 0 bases, there was a span of 6 bases. CDR3 region: CASSLGQMNTEAFF. CDR3 in DNA: TGCGCCAGCAGCTTGGGGCAGATGAACACTGAAGCTTTCTTT.

This clone was detected only once. V gene TRBV6-5 combines with J gene TRBJ2-7; perhaps TRBD1 as D (6 bases). The CDR3 has 13 amino acids. V was cut by 5 bases and J by 4 bases, with 12 bases left in between. From germline, CDR1 is MNHEY and CDR2 SVGAGI. The DNA for the CDR3 is TGTGCCAGCAGTCTACAGGGCCGTTACGAGCAGTACTTC. Protein product: CASSLQGRYEQYF.

This clone was found once. This chain links TRBV19 with TRBJ2-1; 10 positions match TRBD2. This CDR3 contains 16 residues. With 2 bases clipped from V and 9 bases from J, the junction kept 10 bases outside the gene matches. Germline V CDR1 and CDR2: LNHDA, SQIVND (reference sequence). Written as DNA, the CDR3 is TGTGCCAGTAGTATACGGTTCCTAGCGGGAGAAGCTGAGCAGTTCTTC. This sequence encodes CASSIRFLAGEAEQFF.

J is TRBJ2-1 and V is TRBV11-3, with TRBD2 matching over 8 bases. The V segment lost 4 bases and the J segment 1 base; nucleotides outside the gene matches: 6. The CDR3 runs to 16 residues. The germline CDR1 and CDR2 sequences are SGHNT and YENEEA. Here the CDR3 reads CASSSSSGWSYNEQFF. The CDR3 bases are TGTGCCAGCAGCTCATCTAGCGGGTGGTCCTACAATGAGCAGTTCTTC.

The V call is TRBV7-2, the J call TRBJ2-1; D is possibly TRBD2 (6 bases). The V end lost 6 bases, the J end lost 4 bases, and 16 bases lay between the germline ends. The CDR3 has 15 residues. Germline CDR1 SGHTA, CDR2 FQGNSA. CDR3 residues: CASSGVPSGYNEQFF. Here the CDR3 DNA reads TGTGCCAGCAGTGGGGTCCCCAGCGGGTACAATGAGCAGTTCTTC.

V gene TRBV4-3 combines with J gene TRBJ2-7, with TRBD2 matching over 8 bases. This CDR3 is built from 15 residues. V was clipped by 0 bases and J by 4 bases; unmatched bases: 5. Germline V CDR1 and CDR2: LGHNA, YSLEER. The CDR3 here is CASSQDASGQYEQYF. DNA of the CDR3: TGCGCCAGCAGCCAAGATGCTAGCGGGCAATACGAGCAGTACTTC.

The chain is built from TRBV4-2 and TRBJ2-3; no clear D gene. The CDR3 length is 14 residues. V was shortened by 0 bases and J by 4 bases, with 8 bases between the two germline ends. CDR1 is LGHNA and CDR2 is YNFKEQ in the germline V gene. The CDR3 reads CASSQDGFADTQYF. The CDR3 DNA reads TGTGCCAGCAGCCAAGACGGCTTTGCAGATACGCAGTATTTT.

This chain joins TRBV6-1 and TRBJ1-1; TRBD1 agrees at 7 bases. The J segment lost 5 bases and the V segment lost 5 bases, leaving 5 bases of the junction unmatched. CDR3 length: 13 residues. CDR1 is MNHNS and CDR2 is SASEGT in the germline V gene. The CDR3 reads CASSMTGRTEAFF. The CDR3 DNA follows: TGTGCCAGCAGTATGACAGGGAGAACTGAAGCTTTCTTT.